This entry lists 19 T cell receptor beta chains sequenced from one sample in a study of blood T cell repertoires in COVID-19. Some clones are missing from TCRdb's copy, which holds only in-frame ones; the method was immunoSEQ multiplex PCR. The data contain 130,000 or so clones, approximately 88% of them seen just once; the ten biggest clones take up about a sixth. Sequenced sample: peripheral blood. Receptors originate from an elderly woman with acute or convalescent COVID-19.

The genes are TRBV6-5 and TRBJ1-5, with D tentatively TRBD1 (6 bases). The CDR3 consists of 15 residues. The V and J ends lost 7 bases and 4 bases respectively, with 17 bases between them. Germline-derived CDR1 and CDR2 are MNHEY and SVGAGI. The CDR3 coding sequence is TGTGCCAGCAATTTTTTACCAGGGGCGAATCAGCCCCAGCATTTT. Translation gives CASNFLPGANQPQHF.

This sequence joins TRBV6-5 and TRBJ2-1; a weak D match, TRBD2 (5 bases). The V end was cut by 6 bases, the J end by 0 bases, with 12 bases between. Germline V gene sequence: CDR1 MNHEY, CDR2 SVGAGI. CDR3 length equals 15 residues. DNA for the CDR3: TGTGCCAGCAGCCGTAGCGCCCTCTCCTACAATGAGCAGTTCTTC. Translated: CASSRSALSYNEQFF.

The chain recombines TRBV14 with TRBJ1-2; TRBD1 agrees at 10 bases. Germline CDR1 and CDR2: SGHDN and FVKESK. The CDR3 sequence is 15 residues long. J lost 4 bases, V lost 3 bases, and 5 bases had no gene match. The CDR3 nucleotides are TGTGCCAGCAGCCAGGTGACAGGGGGCGGCTATGGCTACACCTTC. This encodes CASSQVTGGGYGYTF.

This sequence joins TRBV5-1 and TRBJ1-1; D remains ambiguous. Trimming shortened V by 3 bases and J by 0 bases, and 12 bases separated the two germline ends. In germline, CDR1 is SGHRS, CDR2 YFSETQ. This CDR3 has 15 residues. CDR3 nucleotides: TGCGCCAGCAGCTCCCTCGAAAGCATGAACACTGAAGCTTTCTTT. Translated, it gives CASSSLESMNTEAFF.

This clone was recorded only once. The chain carries TRBV7-2 and TRBJ2-7, with TRBD2 matching 14 bases. Looked up from germline, CDR1 is SGHTA and CDR2 is FQGNSA. The CDR3 is 16 residues long. V was clipped by 1 base and J by 7 bases; unmatched bases: 6. The CDR3 DNA sequence: TGTGCCAGCAGCTTAGACTGGACTAGCGGGAGGTATGAGCAGTACTTC. Its protein is CASSLDWTSGRYEQYF.

This clone was found once. The J gene is TRBJ2-1, the V gene TRBV5-1; 9 bases map to TRBD2. Per germline, CDR1 SGHRS and CDR2 YFSETQ. This CDR3 region has 16 residues. V lost 1 base, J lost 4 bases, and 6 bases stayed unmatched. As DNA, the CDR3 is TGCGCCAGCAGCTTGTTCGCGGGAGGGCTTTACAATGAGCAGTTCTTC. Encoded protein: CASSLFAGGLYNEQFF.

The chain couples TRBV12-1 to TRBJ1-5; the table gives TRBD1 as D, unverified against the DNA. TRBV12-1 is described as a pseudogene. The CDR3 is 16 amino acids. CDR3 protein: CASSSAPRDSNQPQHF. The CDR3 DNA is TGTGCCAGCAGCTCCGCCCCCAGGGATAGCAATCAGCCCCAGCATTTT.

The chain employs TRBV7-6 and TRBJ2-5, with a possible D match to TRBD1 (6 bases). CDR3 length: 15 amino acids. Per the germline V gene, CDR1 is SGHVS and CDR2 is FNYEAQ. Deletions cut 6 bases from V and 5 bases from J, with 19 bases between. CDR3 in amino acids: CASSLAGTFSETQYF. CDR3 nucleotides: TGTGCCAGCAGTTTGGCCGGGACATTCAGCGAGACCCAGTACTTC.

The rearrangement uses TRBV12-5 and TRBJ2-2; unclear D gene. Germline V CDR1 and CDR2: LGHNT, FRNRAP. Deletions cut 3 bases from V and 4 bases from J, with 9 bases between. This CDR3 has 14 amino acids. Written as DNA, the CDR3 is TGTGCTAGTGGTTTCCGTTCGCGCACCGGGGAGCTGTTTTTT. Its protein product is CASGFRSRTGELFF.

The CDR3 loop is CASSLEGAGGSDTQYF. CDR3 sequence (DNA): TGTGCCAGCAGCTTAGAAGGAGCGGGAGGGTCAGATACGCAGTATTTT. This chain joins TRBV11-2 and TRBJ2-3, with 10 bases aligning to TRBD2. The CDR3 is made up of 16 amino acids. Germline trimming cut 0 bases from V and 4 bases from J; bases unmatched to any gene: 4. The germline gives CDR1 SGHAT, CDR2 FQNNGV.

The chain joins TRBV6-1 to TRBJ1-2; 7 bases agree with TRBD1. Trimming cost V 2 bases and J 7 bases; bases outside gene matches: 10. Germline V gives CDR1 MNHNS, CDR2 SASEGT. The CDR3 is 15 residues long. In nucleotides, the CDR3 is TGTGCCAGCAGTGAAAGGCCCGGATACAGGGGTGGCTACACCTTC. Translation: CASSERPGYRGGYTF.

J is TRBJ2-7 and V is TRBV5-6; 12 positions agree with TRBD1. The junction had 10 bases not matched to a gene; V was cut back by 2 bases and J by 7 bases. CDR3 length equals 16 residues. CDR1 is SGHDT and CDR2 is YYEEEE in the germline V gene. CDR3 in DNA: TGTGCCAGCAGCTTTGAGTCGGGACAGGGGGCGCGGGAGCAGTACTTC. This translates into CASSFESGQGAREQYF. The whole variable domain, filled in from reference TRBV5-6 and TRBJ2-7, reads DAGVTQSPTHLIKTRGQQVTLRCSPKSGHDTVSWYQQALGQGPQFIFQYYEEEERQRGNFPDRFSGHQFPNYSSELNVNALLLGDSALYLCASSFESGQGAREQYFGPGTRLTVT.

The chain recombines TRBV30 with TRBJ1-2; D uncertain. Per the germline V gene, CDR1 is GTSNPN and CDR2 is SVGIG (reference sequence). The V and J ends lost 3 bases and 3 bases respectively, with 14 bases between them. The CDR3 covers 14 residues. The CDR3 loop reads CAWRPPQVYYGYTF. The CDR3 DNA is TGTGCCTGGAGGCCCCCCCAGGTATACTATGGCTACACCTTC.

CDR3 sequence (DNA): TGTGCCAGCAGGAGAGCGGGAGATCACAATGAGCAGTTCTTC. Translation gives CASRRAGDHNEQFF. This chain connects TRBV6-5 to TRBJ2-1, with 8 bases aligning to TRBD2. The CDR3 is made up of 14 amino acids. V lost 6 bases, J lost 5 bases, and 6 bases stayed unmatched. CDR1 is MNHEY, CDR2 SVGAGI, per germline.

V usage is TRBV30 and J usage is TRBJ1-2; a possible D gene is TRBD1 (6 bases). The CDR3 is 14 residues long. V shed 5 bases and J shed 5 bases, with 18 bases lying between them. Germline loops: CDR1 GTSNPN, CDR2 SVGIG (reference sequence). DNA for the CDR3: TGTGCCTGGGGCGTGAGGGGGAGCCTTTATGGCTACACCTTC. Protein: CAWGVRGSLYGYTF.

The chain uses TRBV7-8 and TRBJ2-1; TRBD2 matches 11 bases. CDR1 and CDR2 from the germline V gene are SGHVS and FQNEAQ. V lost 4 bases to trimming and J lost 4 bases; unmatched junction nucleotides: 9. The CDR3 totals 17 residues. The CDR3 loop is CASSSGVLAGVYNEQFF. As DNA, the CDR3 is TGTGCCAGCAGCTCCGGAGTACTAGCGGGAGTTTACAATGAGCAGTTCTTC. The full variable domain, rest sourced from reference TRBV7-8 and TRBJ2-1, is GAGVSQSPRYKVAKRGQDVALRCDPISGHVSLFWYQQALGQGPEFLTYFQNEAQLDKSGLPSDRFFAERPEGSVSTLKIQRTQQEDSAVYLCASSSGVLAGVYNEQFFGPGTRLTVL.

This chain connects TRBV7-9 to TRBJ1-2; unclear D gene. Per germline, CDR1 SEHNR and CDR2 FQNEAQ (reference sequence). Trimming shortened V by 1 base and J by 5 bases, and 11 bases separated the two germline ends. The CDR3 covers 14 residues. The CDR3 protein is CASSLGGPLYGYTF. In nucleotides, the CDR3 is TGTGCCAGCAGCTTAGGCGGGCCGCTATATGGCTACACCTTC.

The J gene is TRBJ1-2, the V gene TRBV18, with 9 positions matching TRBD1. J was trimmed by 6 bases and V by 6 bases; bases with no gene match: 20. The CDR3 is made up of 18 amino acids. Germline CDR1 and CDR2: KGHSH and LQKENI. The CDR3 protein is CASSVTIPGQGGFDGYTF. For the CDR3, the DNA is TGTGCCAGCTCCGTTACCATTCCGGGACAGGGCGGTTTTGATGGCTACACCTTC.

CDR3 residues: CASRRGAGTDTQYF. The CDR3 DNA follows: TGTGCCAGCAGGCGGGGCGCAGGTACAGATACGCAGTATTTT. The chain is built from TRBV6-6 and TRBJ2-3, with D perhaps matching TRBD2 (6 bases). Germline CDR1 is MNHNY and CDR2 is SVGAGI (reference sequence). V was cut by 6 bases and J by 3 bases, with 13 bases left in between. The CDR3 has 14 amino acids.